The 31 T cell receptor beta chains reported below all come from one sample, sequenced in a study of CD8 T cells in ankylosing spondylitis. TCRdb analysed the 5' RACE reads with MiXCR anew, one entry per CDR3 protein. The sample lists hundreds of thousands of distinct CDR3 sequences, more than 25% seen once, with under 8% in the top ten. The sample was blood, either unsorted or a sorted T cell fraction (not recorded which). The receptors were sampled from a male donor with ankylosing spondylitis or in good health (not recorded which).

This sequence joins TRBV4-3 and TRBJ2-2; 7 nucleotides align to TRBD2. The CDR3 sequence is 14 residues long. V lost 4 bases to trimming and J lost 7 bases; unmatched junction nucleotides: 6. CDR1 and CDR2 (germline): LGHNA, YSLEER. CDR3 sequence (DNA): TGCGCCAGCAGCCTATCTTCGGGAGGCGGGGAGCTGTTTTTT. Residues: CASSLSSGGGELFF.

Ten or more counts support this clonotype. The chain is built from TRBV12-3 or TRBV12-4 and TRBJ1-4, with a weak D call TRBD1 (6 bases). V dropped 5 bases and J dropped 7 bases, with 14 bases sitting between them. The CDR3 has 14 residues. The CDR3 spells CASSLGRGSEKLFF. CDR3 bases: TGTGCCAGCAGTCTCGGGAGGGGGAGTGAAAAACTGTTTTTT.

There are a few counts of this clonotype. This rearrangement joins TRBV7-2 to TRBJ2-1; a weak D match, TRBD1 (6 bases). The CDR3 covers 16 residues. Germline V lookup: CDR1 SGHTA, CDR2 FQGNSA. V shed 5 bases and J shed 4 bases, with 18 bases lying between them. CDR3 nucleotides: TGTGCCAGCAGCGCGGCAGGGGCCCCAGAATACAATGAGCAGTTCTTC. Translating gives CASSAAGAPEYNEQFF. The full variable domain, completed using reference TRBV7-2 and TRBJ2-1, is GAGVSQSPSNKVTEKGKDVELRCDPISGHTALYWYRQSLGQGLEFLIYFQGNSAPDKSGLPSDRFSAERTGGSVSTLTIQRTQQEDSAVYLCASSAAGAPEYNEQFFGPGTRLTVL.

At least ten counts were recorded for this clonotype. J is TRBJ2-7 and V is TRBV5-1; 8 bases agree with TRBD1. The CDR3 is 14 residues long. V dropped 4 bases and J dropped 5; count of bases not matched to a gene: 8. The V gene's germline CDR1 is SGHRS and CDR2 YFSETQ. The CDR3 region is CASSRDRPKDEQYF. The CDR3, as DNA: TGCGCCAGCAGCAGGGACAGGCCAAAAGACGAGCAGTACTTC.

This clonotype showed up just a few times. The chain couples TRBV28 to TRBJ2-3; D ambiguous. Per germline, CDR1 MDHEN and CDR2 SYDVKM. There are 11 residues in the CDR3. This CDR3 is CDWHRTDTQYF. CDR3 coding DNA: TGTGATTGGCACCGGACAGATACGCAGTATTTT. The full variable domain, in which reference TRBV28 and TRBJ2-3 provide the parts outside the CDR3, is DVKVTQSSRYLVKRTGEKVFLECVQDMDHENMFWYRQDPGLGLRLIYFSYDVKMKEKGDIPEGYSVSREKKERFSLILESASTNQTSMYLCDWHRTDTQYFGPGTRLTVL.

The gene calls are TRBV4-3 and TRBJ1-4, with D possibly matching TRBD1 (5 bases). Trimming left V 3 bases short and J 8 bases short, with 16 bases between. Germline loops: CDR1 LGHNA, CDR2 YSLEER. CDR3 size: 15 residues. As DNA, the CDR3 is TGCGCCAGCAGCCAGGCCGGGACGGGAAGGGAAAAACTGTTTTTT. It specifies CASSQAGTGREKLFF.

Ten or more counts support this clonotype. The CDR3 reads CATSDASDRGNEQFF. The DNA of the CDR3 is TGTGCCACCAGTGACGCGTCCGACAGGGGCAATGAGCAGTTCTTC. The gene calls are TRBV24-1 and TRBJ2-1, with 8 positions matching TRBD1. Germline assignment: CDR1 KGHDR and CDR2 SFDVKD. V trimming: 4 bases; J trimming: 6 bases; junction bases outside the gene matches: 7. The CDR3 loop spans 15 amino acids.

The rearrangement uses TRBV5-1 and TRBJ2-7, with D hard to call. In germline, CDR1 is SGHRS, CDR2 YFSETQ. V was cut by 5 bases and J by 0 bases, with 12 bases left in between. The CDR3 is made up of 14 amino acids. This CDR3 is CASRGLASSYEQYF. As DNA, the CDR3 is TGCGCCAGCAGGGGGTTAGCCAGCTCCTACGAGCAGTACTTC.

This clonotype was observed a few times. This chain links TRBV29-1 with TRBJ2-1; D is unresolved. This CDR3 has 14 residues. V was pared by 7 bases and J by 3 bases, with 16 bases between. Germline V CDR1 and CDR2: SQVTM, ANQGSEA. Here the CDR3 DNA reads TGCAGCGCTATACTCCGAGCACGCTACAATGAGCAGTTCTTC. Translating it yields CSAILRARYNEQFF.

The chain carries TRBV6-5 and TRBJ2-7; 11 nucleotides match TRBD1. The CDR3 is 16 amino acids. J was trimmed by 0 bases and V by 1 base; bases with no gene match: 2. CDR1 and CDR2 (germline): MNHEY, SVGAGI. The CDR3 DNA reads as TGTGCCAGCAGTTACTGGACAGGGGGCGCCTCCTACGAGCAGTACTTC. Protein: CASSYWTGGASYEQYF.

This chain uses TRBV20-1 with TRBJ2-1; possibly TRBD2 for D (5 bases). The CDR3 has 12 amino acids. Germline V lookup: CDR1 DFQATT, CDR2 SNEGSKA (reference sequence). CDR3 DNA sequence: TGCAGAGAAGCGGACTCCTACAATGAGCAGTTCTTC. This encodes CREADSYNEQFF.

This clonotype has a handful of counts. The chain carries TRBV20-1 and TRBJ2-1; D assignment may be TRBD1 or TRBD2 (5 bases each). V lost 3 bases and J 0 bases, leaving 12 bases between the germline ends. Germline CDR1 DFQATT, CDR2 SNEGSKA (reference sequence). The CDR3 covers 15 residues. The CDR3 DNA reads TGCAGTGCTAGCAGGGCTGGGAGCTCCTACAATGAGCAGTTCTTC. Residues: CSASRAGSSYNEQFF.

Comments on this clonotype: A much more abundant neighbour one base away suggests this may be a read error. The V and J genes are TRBV12-3 or TRBV12-4 and TRBJ1-1; D not resolved. The CDR3 has 13 residues. V lost 2 bases and J 1 base, leaving 5 bases between the germline ends. This CDR3 is CASSLSGNTEAFF. CDR3 DNA: TGTGCCAGCAGTTTATCGGGGAACACTGAAGCTTTCTTT.

The chain is built from TRBV6-5 and TRBJ1-1, with a weak D call TRBD1 (6 bases). This CDR3 is 16 amino acids long. Germline V gene sequence: CDR1 MNHEY, CDR2 SVGAGI. V gave up 2 bases and J gave up 0 bases, with 13 bases separating them. The CDR3 DNA sequence: TGTGCCAGCAGTTACGAAGGCGACAGGATGAACACTGAAGCTTTCTTT. It translates to CASSYEGDRMNTEAFF.

This clonotype has at least ten counts. The chain combines TRBV20-1 with TRBJ1-1, with D possibly being TRBD1 (5 bases). V was clipped by 0 bases and J by 8 bases, with 10 bases between them. From germline, CDR1 is DFQATT and CDR2 SNEGSKA (reference sequence). The CDR3 is made up of 12 amino acids. The DNA of the CDR3 is TGCAGTGCTAGAGAGGGGGGGGGAGAAGCTTTCTTT. Its protein product is CSAREGGGEAFF.

This clonotype was seen once. A much larger clonotype is one base distant, so this may be a read error. CDR3 sequence reads: CASSYVQGQGNTEAFF. CDR3 DNA sequence: TGTGCCAGCAGCTATGTACAGGGACAGGGGAACACTGAAGCTTTCTTT. The V gene is TRBV3-1, the J gene TRBJ1-1, with 9 bases aligning to TRBD1. From germline, CDR1 is LGHDT and CDR2 YNNKEL (reference sequence). J was trimmed by 1 base and V by 5 bases; bases with no gene match: 8. The CDR3 extends over 16 amino acids.

This clonotype came up a few times. The V gene is TRBV5-6, the J gene TRBJ2-3; the match to TRBD2 covers 7 bases. The germline V gene has CDR1 SGHDT and CDR2 YYEEEE. The CDR3 loop spans 14 amino acids. V lost 0 bases, J lost 8 bases, and 6 bases stayed unmatched. The CDR3 DNA sequence: TGTGCCAGCAGCTTGGAAACCGGCGGGGGTACGCAGTATTTT. Amino acids: CASSLETGGGTQYF.

Many counts were recorded for this clonotype. This chain joins TRBV20-1 and TRBJ2-7, with TRBD2 identical over 7 bases. CDR1 DFQATT and CDR2 SNEGSKA come from the germline V gene (reference sequence). There are 14 residues in the CDR3. V shed 5 bases and J 2 bases; nucleotides not matched to a gene: 9. This CDR3 reads CSALQYGTTYEQYF. In DNA form, the CDR3 reads TGCAGTGCTCTACAATACGGGACTACCTACGAGCAGTACTTC.

This clonotype has a handful of counts. The CDR3 loop is CSARDIGSLVGYEQYF. In DNA form, the CDR3 reads TGCAGTGCTAGAGATATTGGCTCACTGGTTGGCTACGAGCAGTACTTC. The gene calls are TRBV20-1 and TRBJ2-7; D is undetermined. The CDR3 has 16 residues. Germline CDR1 and CDR2: DFQATT and SNEGSKA (reference sequence). The V end was cut by 0 bases, the J end by 3 bases, with 18 bases between.

Concerning this clonotype: Relative to the germline gene, one junction end is altered; a read error may explain this. The chain joins TRBV29-1 to TRBJ1-1; no reliable D call. Germline CDR1 is SQVTM and CDR2 is ANQGSEA. This CDR3 contains 13 residues. Here the CDR3 reads CSVAVAANTDAFF. For the CDR3, the DNA is TGCAGCGTTGCCGTGGCAGCGAACACTGATGCTTTCTTT.

This clonotype was observed many times. The rearrangement links TRBV20-1 to TRBJ2-7; D is unresolved. CDR3 length equals 13 residues. V lost 0 bases to trimming and J lost 2 bases, with 8 bases between them. CDR1 is DFQATT and CDR2 is SNEGSKA in the germline V gene (reference sequence). CDR3 coding DNA: TGCAGTGCTAGAGATCTACGGGCCTACGAGCAGTACTTC. It codes for CSARDLRAYEQYF.

The chain is built from TRBV6-1 and TRBJ1-1; no reliable D call. The V end lost 6 bases, the J end lost 0 bases, and 8 bases lay between the germline ends. CDR1 is MNHNS, CDR2 SASEGT, per germline. The CDR3 runs to 13 residues. CDR3 nucleotide sequence: TGTGCCAGCAGCGACACCTTGAACACTGAAGCTTTCTTT. Protein product: CASSDTLNTEAFF.

This clonotype was seen ten or more times. The chain combines TRBV5-1 with TRBJ2-1, with 8 bases fitting TRBD2. Looked up from germline, CDR1 is SGHRS and CDR2 is YFSETQ. CDR3 length equals 17 residues. With 0 bases clipped from V and 5 bases from J, the junction kept 10 bases outside the gene matches. In nucleotides, the CDR3 is TGCGCCAGCAGCTTGGATTCGGGAGGGCCTTCCCACAATGAGCAGTTCTTC. Its translation is CASSLDSGGPSHNEQFF.

The sample holds a few counts of this clonotype. This may be a read error: a much more frequent sequence differs by one nucleotide. The chain recombines TRBV20-1 with TRBJ2-4, with TRBD2 identical over 10 bases. Germline values: CDR1 DFQATT, CDR2 SNEGSKA (reference sequence). The CDR3 spans 17 residues. CDR3 DNA: TGCTGTGCTAGAACTAGCGGGATGTTTTTGGCCAAAAACATTCAGTACTTC. This codes for CCARTSGMFLAKNIQYF.

The chain uses TRBV20-1 and TRBJ2-1; weak D call: TRBD1 (5 bases). CDR1 is DFQATT, CDR2 SNEGSKA, per germline (reference sequence). Trimming removed 3 bases from V and 8 bases from J, with 8 bases in between. The CDR3 totals 11 residues. CDR3 in DNA: TGCAGTGCTAGCAGGGTTCATGAGCAGTTCTTC. Protein sequence: CSASRVHEQFF.

The table lists this clonotype with many counts. The chain joins TRBV5-1 to TRBJ1-3, with 9 bases fitting TRBD1. From germline, CDR1 is SGHRS and CDR2 YFSETQ. This CDR3 is 16 amino acids long. J lost 0 bases, V lost 3 bases, and 4 bases had no gene match. In nucleotides, the CDR3 is TGCGCCAGCAGCTGGGGGGACAGGGCCTCTGGAAACACCATATATTTT. It yields the protein CASSWGDRASGNTIYF.

The chain has TRBV10-3 and TRBJ2-1; a possible D gene is TRBD2 (6 bases). CDR3 size: 16 residues. Trimming stripped 3 bases from V and 1 base from J, with 13 bases between. CDR1 ENHRY and CDR2 SYGVKD come from the germline V gene. CDR3 protein: CAISDLRSGSYNEQFF. As DNA, the CDR3 is TGTGCCATCAGTGACCTAAGAAGCGGGTCCTACAATGAGCAGTTCTTC.

In this sample, this clonotype turned up many times. The chain combines TRBV20-1 with TRBJ2-1; the D gene is possibly TRBD1 (6 bases). This CDR3 contains 13 residues. The germline V and J ends were trimmed by 3 bases and 4 bases, with 10 bases remaining between them. The germline V gene has CDR1 DFQATT and CDR2 SNEGSKA (reference sequence). This chain's CDR3 is CSASPDRYNEQFF. CDR3 in DNA: TGCAGTGCTAGCCCCGACAGGTACAATGAGCAGTTCTTC.

This clonotype was picked up many times. V usage is TRBV29-1 and J usage is TRBJ1-4; 7 bases are a match to TRBD1. This CDR3 is built from 12 residues. J lost 5 bases, V lost 7 bases, and 4 bases had no gene match. From germline, CDR1 is SQVTM and CDR2 ANQGSEA. Written as DNA, the CDR3 is TGCAGCGCGGGACAGCTGAATGAAAAACTGTTTTTT. It translates to CSAGQLNEKLFF.

This clonotype has a count of ten or more. This chain connects TRBV5-1 to TRBJ2-3, with 9 bases aligning to TRBD2. The V segment lost 2 bases and the J segment 4 bases; nucleotides outside the gene matches: 5. Germline values: CDR1 SGHRS, CDR2 YFSETQ. The CDR3 is 15 amino acids. CDR3 sequence reads: CASSFGGRAADTQYF. The CDR3, as DNA: TGCGCCAGCAGCTTTGGCGGGAGGGCCGCAGATACGCAGTATTTT. Full variable domain (outside the CDR3, taken from reference TRBV5-1 and TRBJ2-3): KAGVTQTPRYLIKTRGQQVTLSCSPISGHRSVSWYQQTPGQGLQFLFEYFSETQRNKGNFPGRFSGRQFSNSRSEMNVSTLELGDSALYLCASSFGGRAADTQYFGPGTRLTVL.

This clonotype was counted at least ten times. V usage is TRBV4-1 and J usage is TRBJ1-2; D unclear. V lost 1 base, J lost 4 bases, and 7 bases lay in between. The germline CDR1 and CDR2 sequences are MGHRA and YSYEKL. The CDR3 loop spans 13 amino acids. The CDR3 DNA sequence: TGCGCCAGCAGCCAAGCGTCAGCCTATGGCTACACCTTC. Amino acids: CASSQASAYGYTF.